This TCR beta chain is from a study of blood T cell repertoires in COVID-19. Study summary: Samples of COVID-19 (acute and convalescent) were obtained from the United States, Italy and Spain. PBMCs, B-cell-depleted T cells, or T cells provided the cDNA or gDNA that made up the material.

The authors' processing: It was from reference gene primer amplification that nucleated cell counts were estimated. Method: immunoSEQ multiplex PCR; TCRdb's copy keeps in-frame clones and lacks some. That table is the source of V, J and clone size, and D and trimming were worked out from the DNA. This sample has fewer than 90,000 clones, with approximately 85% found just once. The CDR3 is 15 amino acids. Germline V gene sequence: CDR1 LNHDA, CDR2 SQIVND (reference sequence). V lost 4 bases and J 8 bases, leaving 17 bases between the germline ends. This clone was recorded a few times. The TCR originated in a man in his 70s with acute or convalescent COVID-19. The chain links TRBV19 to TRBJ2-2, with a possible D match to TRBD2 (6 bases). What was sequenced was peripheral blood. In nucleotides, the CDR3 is TGTGCCAGTAGTAGTCGGCTAGCGACTGGAGGGGAGCTGTTTTTT. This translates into CASSSRLATGGELFF.